This T cell receptor beta chain was identified during a study of identical twins. Whole-study findings and limits: Low generation-probability sequences were in excess among twin-shared out-of-frame alpha sequences. There were fewer insertions in abundant cord blood beta clonotypes, but memory repertoires showed no such pattern.

Germline CDR1 reads MNHNS; CDR2 reads SASEGT. With 8 bases removed from V and 4 bases from J, the gap between germline ends came to 17 bases. The CDR3 loop spans 14 amino acids. TCRdb re-called the 5' RACE reads with MiXCR, one entry per CDR3 protein. The sample yields approximately 250,000 distinct CDR3 sequences, 5.5% to 7.5% seen once. This clonotype was counted a few times. What it binds is unknown. These records were also assigned to another study, of T cells expressing NK-cell markers. That work states: One observes that, in several donors, these clonotypes were also the leading ones within the CD3+CD56-NKG2C+ fraction.

This chain uses TRBV6-1 with TRBJ1-1; D is perhaps TRBD1 (6 bases). The source is a woman aged 18-35 years in good health. Sequencing was carried out using CD8+ T cells sorted from blood. The CDR3 loop is CASQGNFQGTEAFF. Written as DNA, the CDR3 is TGTGCCAGCCAGGGGAATTTCCAAGGCACTGAAGCTTTCTTT.